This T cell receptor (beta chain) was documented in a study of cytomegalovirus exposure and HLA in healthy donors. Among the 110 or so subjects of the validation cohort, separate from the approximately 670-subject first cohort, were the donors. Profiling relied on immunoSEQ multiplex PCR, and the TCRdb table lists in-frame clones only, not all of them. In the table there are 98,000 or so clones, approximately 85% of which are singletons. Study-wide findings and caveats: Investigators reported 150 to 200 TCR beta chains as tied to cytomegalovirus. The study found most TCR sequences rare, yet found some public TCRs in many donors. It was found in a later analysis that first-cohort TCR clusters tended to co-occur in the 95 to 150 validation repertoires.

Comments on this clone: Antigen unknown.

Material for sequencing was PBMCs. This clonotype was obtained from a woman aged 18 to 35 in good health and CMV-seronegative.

The CDR3: CASSFGGTGINYGYTF. In nucleotides, the CDR3 is TGTGCCAGCAGCTTTGGCGGGACAGGAATTAACTATGGCTACACCTTC. J is TRBJ1-2 and V is TRBV11-2; TRBD1 agrees at 8 bases. The CDR3 has 16 residues. J lost 1 base, V lost 3 bases, and 7 bases had no gene match. Germline CDR1 and CDR2: SGHAT and FQNNGV.